Here is one TCR beta chain with its context. Its antigen is not known. The sample originates from a study of CXCR3-negative and CXCR3-positive naive CD8 T cells. Using triplicate sorts, 300,000 cells were collected each time from every CD8+ T cell subset. cDNA libraries for TRB were generated by 5' RACE incorporating UMI labels. With the 5' RACE reads reprocessed, TCRdb shows one record per CDR3 protein and no DNA. Its table records over 95,000 distinct CDR3 sequences. Germline loops: CDR1 SGHVS, CDR2 FQNEAQ. This CDR3 is built from 18 residues. Study-wide findings and caveats: Researchers reported similar TRBV-TRBJ usage in naive CXCR3-negative and CXCR3-positive cells, though memory differed. More hydrophobic TRB CDR3s occurred in CXCR3-positive than in CXCR3-negative naive cells.

Sequences were obtained from naive CXCR3+ CD8+ T cells from blood. Described subset: CD45RO-CCR7+CD27+CD95- naive CD8+ T cells expressing CXCR3 (TNR3+). The chain is built from TRBV7-8 and TRBJ2-1; TCRdb's D call of TRBD2 is untestable without DNA. The sequence derives from a human donor in good health. Some clones in this sample may be carry-over from other donors' samples. The chain's CDR3 is CASSLELAGGLNGDEQFF.